This TCR beta chain was identified during a study of blood T cell repertoires in COVID-19. Study overall: Researchers got acute and convalescent COVID-19 samples from the United States, Italy and Spain. T cells, B-cell-depleted T cells, or PBMCs provided the cDNA or gDNA that served as material.

As originally analysed: Scientists estimated how many nucleated cells there were by amplifying reference gene primers. Clones were read by immunoSEQ multiplex PCR, and TCRdb kept only the in-frame ones, dropping some. Clone size and the V and J calls come from that table; the DNA yielded D and trimming. The sample includes 250,000 to 400,000 clones, around 86% of them seen just once. The CDR3 has 14 amino acids. The J segment lost 9 bases and the V segment lost 6 bases, leaving 6 bases of the junction unmatched. CDR1 and CDR2 from the germline V gene are ENHRY and SYGVKD. The source is a man aged 45-65 years with active or convalescent COVID-19. The gene calls are TRBV10-3 and TRBJ1-6, with TRBD1 matching over 9 bases. Material for sequencing was peripheral blood. The CDR3, as DNA: TGTGCCATCAGCGGGGGGGACAGGGCTTCACCCCTCCACTTT. Its protein is CAISGGDRASPLHF.